Listed below are T cell receptor beta chains from one sample, sequenced in a study of blood T cell repertoires in COVID-19. Sequencing was performed with immunoSEQ multiplex PCR; in TCRdb, only in-frame clones are kept and a portion is missing. The table includes fewer than 250,000 clones, roughly 87% detected once. The sequenced material came from PBMCs or T cells enriched from blood (not recorded which). All receptors derive from a man aged 30 to 45 who had recovered from COVID-19. CDR3s include the opening cysteine and the closing phenylalanine or tryptophan. The order of the fields is clone size, D gene, V gene, J gene, CDR3 DNA, CDR3 protein. A D gene is named only where the DNA matches it firmly. Some rows mark clone size as missing; the rest say once, few, many or name a class of expanded clone.

clone size: once
D gene: TRBD1
V gene: TRBV7-8
J gene: TRBJ2-5
CDR3 DNA: TGTGCCAGCAGCTCCAACAGGGGGCGCGCAGAGACCCAGTACTTC
CDR3 protein: CASSSNRGRAETQYF

clone size: once
D gene: TRBD2
V gene: TRBV14
J gene: TRBJ2-3
CDR3 DNA: TGTGCCAGCAGCCAAGATAACGCGGGAGGGCTCGATACGCAGTATTTT
CDR3 protein: CASSQDNAGGLDTQYF

clone size: .
D gene: .
V gene: TRBV24-1
J gene: TRBJ2-7
CDR3 DNA: TGTGCCACCAGTGACGGGAACAGGGACGAGCAGTACTTC
CDR3 protein: CATSDGNRDEQYF

clone size: once
D gene: TRBD1
V gene: TRBV15
J gene: TRBJ1-3
CDR3 DNA: TGTGCCACCAGCAGGGCCGCGGGACAGGTCGATGGAAACACCATATATTTT
CDR3 protein: CATSRAAGQVDGNTIYF

clone size: .
D gene: .
V gene: TRBV30
J gene: TRBJ1-2
CDR3 DNA: TGTGCCTGGAGTGTAGAGTCTTACGTCTATGGCTACACCTTC
CDR3 protein: CAWSVESYVYGYTF

clone size: .
D gene: .
V gene: TRBV5-1
J gene: TRBJ1-1
CDR3 DNA: TGCGCCAGCAGCTCCCAATCGCGTTTGAACACTGAAGCTTTCTTT
CDR3 protein: CASSSQSRLNTEAFF

clone size: .
D gene: .
V gene: TRBV11-2
J gene: TRBJ1-3
CDR3 DNA: TGTGCCAGCAGCCCTTCGCGGGATCCATTTCACACCATATATTTT
CDR3 protein: CASSPSRDPFHTIYF

clone size: .
D gene: TRBD2
V gene: TRBV6-5
J gene: TRBJ2-1
CDR3 DNA: TGTGCCAGCAGGTCCGGGACTAGCGGGAGTAATGAGCAGTTCTTC
CDR3 protein: CASRSGTSGSNEQFF

clone size: .
D gene: .
V gene: TRBV10-3
J gene: TRBJ1-1
CDR3 DNA: TGTGCCATCAGTGATGATAGTCAAGCTTTCTTT
CDR3 protein: CAISDDSQAFF

clone size: .
D gene: TRBD1
V gene: TRBV29-1
J gene: TRBJ1-1
CDR3 DNA: TGCAGCGTTGTAGAAATAACAGGGGTGCTTTCTGAAGCTTTCTTT
CDR3 protein: CSVVEITGVLSEAFF

clone size: .
D gene: .
V gene: TRBV23-1
J gene: TRBJ2-2
CDR3 DNA: TGCGCCAGCAGTCAATTAGGTCTGACACCTCTGAAATACACCGGGGAGCTGTTTTTT
CDR3 protein: CASSQLGLTPLKYTGELFF